Detailed here is one T cell receptor (beta chain). The CDR3 spans 17 residues. Germline V CDR1 and CDR2: MNHEY, SMNVEV (reference sequence). V shed 7 bases, J shed 0 bases, and the junction held 13 bases outside the gene matches. Generated by immunoSEQ multiplex PCR, the TCRdb table keeps only in-frame clones and is missing some. The profile covers approximately 110,000 clones, with approximately 91% appearing a single time and 3% to 3.5% taken by the ten largest. The data were obtained in a study of T cell changes during pregnancy in multiple sclerosis. The specimen was peripheral blood, collected after pregnancy. The genes are TRBV27 and TRBJ2-3; TRBD1 aligns across 7 bases. The TCR sequence derives from a female donor with multiple sclerosis, enrolled in a pregnancy study. The CDR3 here is CASIAVKTGASTDTQYF. Written as DNA, the CDR3 is TGTGCCAGCATCGCTGTTAAAACAGGGGCTAGCACAGATACGCAGTATTTT.